The clone carrying this TCR beta chain was observed many times. Its antigen is not identified. The source of the sample is a study of Graves' ophthalmopathy and Graves' hyperthyroidism. Study results and caveats: Both an approximately 69% sensitivity and an approximately 77% specificity characterized the model's predictions of ophthalmopathy progression.

Investigators amplified TCR beta CDR3 regions from RNA transcripts. The authors performed first-round RT-PCR with HTBI primers and then a second-round multiplex PCR. TCRdb reprocessed the multiplex PCR reads via MiXCR and lists one record per CDR3 protein. The sample carries 300,000 to 400,000 distinct CDR3 sequences, about 18% recorded once. Absence of ophthalmopathy within 18 months of follow-up defined stable hyperthyroidism. Orbital computed tomography, together with clinical symptoms, serum thyroxine, TRAb and thyroid ultrasound, was used for diagnosis. This CDR3 comprises 17 residues. The junction had 6 bases not matched to a gene; V was cut back by 1 base and J by 4 bases. In germline, CDR1 is SGHTA, CDR2 FQGNSA.

The sequenced sample consisted of peripheral blood. This chain connects TRBV7-2 to TRBJ2-7; 14 bases match TRBD2. The TCR comes from an adult woman with stable Graves' hyperthyroidism. In nucleotides, the CDR3 is TGTGCCAGCAGCTTAGTCGGGACTAGCGGGAGCGCGTACGAGCAGTACTTC. Encoded protein: CASSLVGTSGSAYEQYF.